This TCR beta chain was found in a study of T cells in localized non-small cell lung cancer. Looked up from germline, CDR1 is SGHNT and CDR2 is YYREEE (reference sequence). The ends were cut back, 4 bases at V and 4 bases at J, with 15 bases in the middle. The CDR3 has 15 residues. Measured with immunoSEQ multiplex PCR; TCRdb has only the in-frame clones, and not every one. The profile shows approximately 31,000 clones, about four fifths of them singletons. Concerning this clone: Its antigen is still unknown.

General observations from the study: Highest T cell clonality was seen in uninvolved adjacent lung, surpassing that measured in tumor. The study linked higher blood T cell density to longer overall survival.

This receptor was obtained from a male donor older than 55 with stage II squamous cell lung carcinoma. Specimen: peripheral blood, collected before any cancer treatment. The chain has TRBV5-4 and TRBJ1-3; D gene unclear. CDR3 loop: CASSQIVGSGNTIYF. CDR3 DNA sequence: TGTGCCAGCAGCCAAATCGTAGGGTCGGGAAACACCATATATTTT.